A selection of T cell receptor beta chains follows, all from one sample in a study of shared clonotypes between healthy human individuals. Some clones are missing from TCRdb's copy, which holds only in-frame ones; the method was immunoSEQ multiplex PCR. This table has nearly 2 million clones, 85% to 95% appearing once. The sequenced sample consisted of naive CD8+ T cells sorted from blood. The source of these receptors is a man aged 18 to 29 in good health. CDR3s include the opening cysteine and the closing phenylalanine or tryptophan. The order of the fields is D gene, V gene, J gene, clone size, CDR3 DNA, CDR3 protein. A D gene is named only where the DNA matches it firmly. Clone size, where shown, is once, few, many, or a class for clones that have expanded.

D: TRBD2
V: TRBV5-4
J: TRBJ2-3
size: -
DNA: TGTGCCAGCAGCCCCGCGGCTAGCGGGGGGACTCTGGATACGCAGTATTTT
CDR3: CASSPAASGGTLDTQYF

D: -
V: TRBV2
J: TRBJ2-3
size: -
DNA: TGTGCCAGCAGACCGGTGGCCAGTCTCACAGATACGCAGTATTTT
CDR3: CASRPVASLTDTQYF

D: -
V: TRBV7-9
J: TRBJ2-7
size: -
DNA: TGTGCCAGCAGTTCCGCCCCGGGCGAGCAGTACTTC
CDR3: CASSSAPGEQYF

D: -
V: TRBV4-3
J: TRBJ2-7
size: -
DNA: TGCGCCAGCAGGGAAACCAGCGGAGAACACTACGAGCAGTACTTC
CDR3: CASRETSGEHYEQYF

D: -
V: TRBV7-2
J: TRBJ2-7
size: -
DNA: TGTGCCAGCAGCTTAGGGTTAGGGGAGAGTTACGAGCAGTACTTC
CDR3: CASSLGLGESYEQYF

D: -
V: TRBV2
J: TRBJ2-7
size: -
DNA: TGTGCCAGCAGTGAAGAGGGGTCCTCCTACGAGCAGTACTTC
CDR3: CASSEEGSSYEQYF

D: TRBD1
V: TRBV28
J: TRBJ2-5
size: -
DNA: TGTGCCAGCAGTTTCTGGGACAGTGATAATCTGGAGACCCAGTACTTC
CDR3: CASSFWDSDNLETQYF

D: TRBD2
V: TRBV7-2
J: TRBJ2-7
size: -
DNA: TGTGCCAGCAGCTTCTCTCCGGGACTAGATACCTACGAGCAGTACTTC
CDR3: CASSFSPGLDTYEQYF

D: -
V: TRBV2
J: TRBJ1-2
size: -
DNA: TGTGCCAGTGCCACCGGGACGTTGCCGGCAGGCTACACCTTC
CDR3: CASATGTLPAGYTF

D: -
V: TRBV7-8
J: TRBJ2-2
size: -
DNA: TGTGCCAGCGGCCAACTAACCGGGGAGCTGTTTTTT
CDR3: CASGQLTGELFF

D: TRBD1
V: TRBV30
J: TRBJ2-7
size: -
DNA: TGTGCCTGGAGTGACCGGGACAGGGGGCCGTACGAGCAGTACTTC
CDR3: CAWSDRDRGPYEQYF

D: TRBD2
V: TRBV5-6
J: TRBJ2-7
size: -
DNA: TGTGCCAGCAGCCGACTAGCGGGAGACGAGCAGTACTTC
CDR3: CASSRLAGDEQYF

D: -
V: TRBV4-3
J: TRBJ2-1
size: -
DNA: TGCGCCAGCAGCCAAGGGGCAGGGTCCTACAATGAGCAGTTCTTC
CDR3: CASSQGAGSYNEQFF

D: -
V: TRBV5-4
J: TRBJ2-7
size: -
DNA: TGTGCCAGCAGCTTGGAGGCGGGATCCTACGAGCAGTACTTC
CDR3: CASSLEAGSYEQYF

D: -
V: TRBV2
J: TRBJ2-7
size: -
DNA: TGTGCCAGCAGTGACGTACAGAACTACGAGCAGTACTTC
CDR3: CASSDVQNYEQYF

D: -
V: TRBV11-2
J: TRBJ2-3
size: -
DNA: TGTGCCAGCAGCTCCCCGGCGGGGACACCTACGCAGTATTTT
CDR3: CASSSPAGTPTQYF

D: -
V: TRBV7-9
J: TRBJ2-3
size: -
DNA: TGTGCCAGCAGCTCCTCGTGGACTAGGACAGAAGATACGCAGTATTTT
CDR3: CASSSSWTRTEDTQYF

D: -
V: TRBV13
J: TRBJ1-3
size: once
DNA: TGTGCCAGCAGCTTTGTCAGGGGAGGAAACACCATATATTTT
CDR3: CASSFVRGGNTIYF

D: TRBD2
V: TRBV13
J: TRBJ2-1
size: -
DNA: TGTGCCGCCTGGGGGTGGGGGACGGAAAGCGGGAGAGGACCAATTAGCTCCTACAATGAGCAGTTCTTC
CDR3: CAAWGWGTESGRGPISSYNEQFF

D: -
V: TRBV4-1
J: TRBJ2-1
size: -
DNA: TGCGCCAGCAGCCAAGGAGGGGTTTTGAACTACAATGAGCAGTTCTTC
CDR3: CASSQGGVLNYNEQFF

D: -
V: TRBV7-9
J: TRBJ1-2
size: -
DNA: TGTGCCAGCAGCTTACAAAGTAACCCTAACTATGGCTACACCTTC
CDR3: CASSLQSNPNYGYTF

D: -
V: TRBV5-6
J: TRBJ2-7
size: -
DNA: TGTGCCAGCAGCCCGGGGACAACTTACGAGCAGTACTTC
CDR3: CASSPGTTYEQYF

D: TRBD2
V: TRBV29-1
J: TRBJ2-1
size: -
DNA: TGCAGCGCCGGACTAGCGGCCCCCAATGAGCAGTTCTTC
CDR3: CSAGLAAPNEQFF

D: -
V: TRBV10-3
J: TRBJ1-2
size: -
DNA: TGTGCCATCAGTGTGGGCCAGACTAATGGCTACACCTTC
CDR3: CAISVGQTNGYTF

D: TRBD1
V: TRBV19
J: TRBJ2-7
size: -
DNA: TGTGCCAGTAGCCAAGGGGGCGTCGACATCTTTTACGAGCAGTACTTC
CDR3: CASSQGGVDIFYEQYF

D: -
V: TRBV28
J: TRBJ1-6
size: -
DNA: TGTGCCAGCAGCCCGACCGGGGGAAATAATTCACCCCTCCACTTT
CDR3: CASSPTGGNNSPLHF

D: -
V: TRBV28
J: TRBJ2-2
size: once
DNA: TGTGCCAGCAGTTCCCGGGCTTCCGGGACCGCCGGGGAGCTGTTTTTT
CDR3: CASSSRASGTAGELFF

D: TRBD1
V: TRBV5-1
J: TRBJ2-6
size: -
DNA: TGCGCCAGCAGCTTAAGGGGACAGGATCTTATCCACGTCCTGACTTTC
CDR3: CASSLRGQDLIHVLTF

D: -
V: TRBV13
J: TRBJ2-2
size: -
DNA: TGTGCCAGCAGCTTAGTAGGGCAGGGCGAGCTGTTTTTT
CDR3: CASSLVGQGELFF

D: TRBD2
V: TRBV6-5
J: TRBJ2-1
size: -
DNA: TGTGCCAGCAGTTATTCGGGGGAGGGCAATGAGCAGTTCTTC
CDR3: CASSYSGEGNEQFF

D: -
V: TRBV5-1
J: TRBJ2-7
size: -
DNA: TGCGCCAGCAGCTTGGCGGGACCCAACTCCTACGAGCAGTACTTC
CDR3: CASSLAGPNSYEQYF

D: -
V: TRBV28
J: TRBJ2-1
size: -
DNA: TGTGCCAGCAGCGACCCGGACAGTAACCACCCACCCTCAAACAATGAGCAGTTCTTC
CDR3: CASSDPDSNHPPSNNEQFF

D: TRBD2
V: TRBV6-1
J: TRBJ2-7
size: -
DNA: TGTGCCACTACCGGCGGGAGCTCCTACGAGCAGTACTTC
CDR3: CATTGGSSYEQYF

D: -
V: TRBV6-5
J: TRBJ2-3
size: -
DNA: TGTGCCAGCTCGGACACCTTCACAGATACGCAGTATTTT
CDR3: CASSDTFTDTQYF

D: TRBD2
V: TRBV7-9
J: TRBJ2-1
size: -
DNA: TGTGCCAGCAGCTTAGCGTCGGGAGGCTCCTACAATGAGCAGTTCTTC
CDR3: CASSLASGGSYNEQFF

D: -
V: TRBV19
J: TRBJ1-6
size: -
DNA: TGTGCCAGTACCCACGGAGGGGATTCTGCACCCCTCCACTTT
CDR3: CASTHGGDSAPLHF

D: -
V: TRBV6-5
J: TRBJ1-4
size: -
DNA: TGTGCCAGCAGCCCCGAGGGGCCTCATTTGGAAAAACTGTTTTTT
CDR3: CASSPEGPHLEKLFF

D: TRBD1
V: TRBV5-5
J: TRBJ2-7
size: once
DNA: TGTGCCAGCAGCATAGGACAGGGGCGATCCTACGAGCAGTACTTC
CDR3: CASSIGQGRSYEQYF

D: -
V: TRBV9
J: TRBJ2-5
size: -
DNA: TGTGCCAGCAGCGACGGAGACGACCAAGAGACCCAGTACTTC
CDR3: CASSDGDDQETQYF

D: TRBD2
V: TRBV5-1
J: TRBJ2-3
size: -
DNA: TGCGCCAGCAGCTTGAGGACTAGCGGGATCTCGAGCACAGATACGCAGTATTTT
CDR3: CASSLRTSGISSTDTQYF

D: TRBD2
V: TRBV7-9
J: TRBJ2-1
size: -
DNA: TGTGCCAGCAGCTTACCCCTAGCGGGAGTCGAGCCTGAGCAGTTCTTC
CDR3: CASSLPLAGVEPEQFF

D: -
V: TRBV11-2
J: TRBJ1-1
size: -
DNA: TGTGCCAGCAGCTTAGCCTTCAACCCGAACACTGAAGCTTTCTTT
CDR3: CASSLAFNPNTEAFF

D: -
V: TRBV29-1
J: TRBJ2-7
size: -
DNA: TGCAGCGTTGTCACAGGGAGCTCCTACGAGCAGTACTTC
CDR3: CSVVTGSSYEQYF

D: -
V: TRBV5-6
J: TRBJ2-1
size: once
DNA: TGTGCCAGCAGCCAGGCCGCGACTTACAATGAGCAGTTCTTC
CDR3: CASSQAATYNEQFF

D: -
V: TRBV5-4
J: TRBJ1-5
size: -
DNA: TGTGCCAGCAGTCAGGCGGGAGGGCAGCCCCAGCATTTT
CDR3: CASSQAGGQPQHF